Presented here are 27 T cell receptor beta chains from one specimen sequenced in a study of blood T cell repertoires in COVID-19. The data were produced by immunoSEQ multiplex PCR, yet TCRdb's version contains in-frame clones alone and is incomplete. This sample carries about 290,000 clones, about 82% of them seen once, and the ten largest clones take around 4.2%. Source material: peripheral blood. The receptors shown here come from a woman aged 50 to 60 with active or convalescent COVID-19.

The CDR3 DNA reads as TGTGCCAGCAGTGAAAGGAGGCCTGAAGCTTTCTTT. Its protein product is CASSERRPEAFF. The chain uses TRBV2 and TRBJ1-1; D not resolved. CDR3 length equals 12 residues. Trimming shortened V by 2 bases and J by 6 bases, and 7 bases separated the two germline ends. Germline V lookup: CDR1 SNHLY, CDR2 FYNNEI. Based on the CDR3 plus reference TRBV2 and TRBJ1-1, the full variable domain is EPEVTQTPSHQVTQMGQEVILRCVPISNHLYFYWYRQILGQKVEFLVSFYNNEISEKSEIFDDQFSVERPDGSNFTLKIRSTKLEDSAMYFCASSERRPEAFFGQGTRLTVV.

The chain joins TRBV6-5 to TRBJ2-5; TRBD2 matches 8 bases. CDR3 length equals 15 residues. The germline CDR1 and CDR2 sequences are MNHEY and SVGAGI. V was pared by 6 bases and J by 4 bases, with 10 bases of the junction left unmatched. The CDR3 DNA reads as TGTGCCAGCAGAACACCCCTCGCGGGAGGAGAGACCCAGTACTTC. This codes for CASRTPLAGGETQYF.

The gene calls are TRBV19 and TRBJ2-5; maybe TRBD1 (5 bases). The CDR3 loop spans 14 amino acids. CDR1 and CDR2 (germline): LNHDA, SQIVND (reference sequence). Trimming left V 5 bases short and J 1 base short, with 11 bases between. CDR3 sequence (DNA): TGTGCCAGTAGTGCCCAGGGCCCCCAAGAGACCCAGTACTTC. Protein product: CASSAQGPQETQYF.

The J gene is TRBJ2-7, the V gene TRBV7-8; 7 bases match TRBD2. The CDR3 loop spans 13 amino acids. The germline V gene has CDR1 SGHVS and CDR2 FQNEAQ. V shed 11 bases, J shed 2 bases, and the junction held 9 bases outside the gene matches. CDR3 in amino acids: CAGRASGAYEQYF. The CDR3 nucleotides are TGTGCCGGTAGGGCTAGCGGTGCCTACGAGCAGTACTTC.

With regard to this clone: Other DNA sequences in the sample encode the same CDR3. This sequence joins TRBV6-4 and TRBJ2-1; tentative D call: TRBD2 (6 bases). V was shortened by 0 bases and J by 0 bases, with 6 bases between the two germline ends. The germline V gene has CDR1 MRHNA and CDR2 SNTAGT. The length of the CDR3 is 15 residues. Here the CDR3 DNA reads TGTGCCAGCAGTGACTCAGCGGGCTCCTACAATGAGCAGTTCTTC. Its protein is CASSDSAGSYNEQFF.

The gene calls are TRBV5-8 and TRBJ1-3; tentative D call: TRBD1 (6 bases). The CDR3 runs to 17 residues. Deletions cut 4 bases from V and 0 bases from J, with 17 bases between. Germline V gene lookup returns CDR1 SGHTS and CDR2 YDEGEE. This chain's CDR3 is CASSPTGFSYSGNTIYF. Here the CDR3 DNA reads TGTGCCAGCAGCCCTACAGGGTTTTCCTACTCTGGAAACACCATATATTTT.

The chain uses TRBV28 and TRBJ1-5; 7 bases map to TRBD1. The V and J ends lost 5 bases and 5 bases, in that order; junction bases with no gene match: 15. The CDR3 sequence is 17 residues long. Germline V lookup: CDR1 MDHEN, CDR2 SYDVKM. CDR3 bases: TGTGCCAGCAGTGCCAGGGGGTGGGTCTTGCCGCATCAGCCCCAGCATTTT. Translating it yields CASSARGWVLPHQPQHF.

The CDR3 loop is CASSSSSGRPLGDEQFF. The CDR3 region has the DNA TGCGCCAGCAGCTCGTCTAGCGGGAGGCCCCTTGGGGATGAGCAGTTCTTC. The gene calls are TRBV5-1 and TRBJ2-1; 11 bases are shared with TRBD2. Germline CDR1 SGHRS, CDR2 YFSETQ. The junction had 13 bases not matched to a gene; V was cut back by 3 bases and J by 8 bases. The CDR3 sequence is 17 residues long.

V gene TRBV19 combines with J gene TRBJ2-1, with D possibly being TRBD1 (5 bases). This CDR3 contains 18 residues. The germline V and J ends were trimmed by 0 bases and 3 bases, with 18 bases remaining between them. CDR1 and CDR2 from the germline V gene are LNHDA and SQIVND (reference sequence). The CDR3 here is CASSIDRPAGMDYNEQFF. The DNA for the CDR3 is TGTGCCAGTAGTATAGATCGACCGGCAGGGATGGACTACAATGAGCAGTTCTTC.

V gene TRBV15 combines with J gene TRBJ1-2; 7 bases line up with TRBD1. V was pared by 0 bases and J by 4 bases, with 5 bases of the junction left unmatched. The germline V gene encodes CDR1 LNHNV and CDR2 YYDKDF (reference sequence). This CDR3 comprises 15 residues. CDR3 in amino acids: CATSRDSTGVYGYTF. The CDR3 DNA reads as TGTGCCACCAGCAGAGACTCTACAGGGGTCTATGGCTACACCTTC.

V is TRBV19 and J is TRBJ2-1, with D tentatively TRBD2 (6 bases). CDR1 is LNHDA and CDR2 is SQIVND in the germline V gene (reference sequence). CDR3 length: 14 amino acids. Trimming took off 9 bases at V and 5 bases at J, with 17 bases between the two ends. The CDR3 sequence is CASESGTFNNEQFF. The CDR3 nucleotides read TGTGCCAGCGAGTCCGGGACTTTCAACAATGAGCAGTTCTTC.

The chain combines TRBV5-1 with TRBJ1-4, with 9 bases that match TRBD1. Germline V lookup: CDR1 SGHRS, CDR2 YFSETQ. This CDR3 region has 18 residues. Germline trimming cut 0 bases from V and 4 bases from J; bases unmatched to any gene: 10. This CDR3 reads CASSLEPLGTGINEKLFF. The CDR3 coding sequence is TGCGCCAGCAGCTTGGAACCCCTCGGGACAGGGATTAATGAAAAACTGTTTTTT.

The chain recombines TRBV9 with TRBJ2-7; 13 bases line up with TRBD2. There are 17 residues in the CDR3. The V segment lost 3 bases and the J segment 2 bases; nucleotides outside the gene matches: 8. CDR1 and CDR2 (germline): SGDLS, YYNGEE. CDR3 residues: CASSAGTSGILTYEQYF. The CDR3 nucleotides read TGTGCCAGCAGCGCTGGGACTAGCGGGATACTTACCTACGAGCAGTACTTC.

This chain connects TRBV19 to TRBJ1-4; D might be TRBD1 (5 bases). V was trimmed by 4 bases and J by 10 bases, leaving 10 bases between them. The CDR3 consists of 12 residues. The germline gives CDR1 LNHDA, CDR2 SQIVND (reference sequence). The DNA for the CDR3 is TGTGCCAGTAGTACAGGGATCGGAAAACTGTTTTTT. Its translation is CASSTGIGKLFF.

The rearrangement uses TRBV5-6 and TRBJ1-1; perhaps TRBD1 as D (5 bases). V dropped 5 bases and J dropped 8 bases, with 13 bases sitting between them. Germline V lookup: CDR1 SGHDT, CDR2 YYEEEE. This CDR3 is built from 12 residues. CDR3 DNA: TGTGCCAGCAGGGGGGAGGGGTTAGAAGCTTTCTTT. Translated, it gives CASRGEGLEAFF.

The chain couples TRBV21-1 to TRBJ1-5. TRBV21-1 is a pseudogene segment. CDR3 length: 16 residues. The chain's CDR3 is CASTTYAGARNQPQHF. The CDR3, as DNA: TGTGCCAGCACCACTTATGCGGGGGCGCGCAATCAGCCCCAGCATTTT.

V gene TRBV5-5 combines with J gene TRBJ1-5, with D maybe TRBD1 (5 bases). V shed 0 bases and J shed 3 bases, with 10 bases lying between them. The CDR3 has 15 amino acids. In germline, CDR1 is SGHKS, CDR2 YYEKEE (reference sequence). The CDR3 reads CASSLEGVFNQPQHF. In DNA, the CDR3 is TGTGCCAGCAGCTTGGAAGGGGTCTTCAATCAGCCCCAGCATTTT.

V gene TRBV5-1 combines with J gene TRBJ1-2, with D possibly matching TRBD1 (5 bases). CDR3 length: 13 amino acids. V lost 4 bases to trimming and J lost 3 bases, with 10 bases between them. The germline gives CDR1 SGHRS, CDR2 YFSETQ. The CDR3 sequence is CASSHQGDYGYTF. The CDR3 DNA is TGCGCCAGCAGCCATCAGGGTGACTATGGCTACACCTTC.

V usage is TRBV7-9 and J usage is TRBJ1-4, with 8 bases lining up with TRBD1. The J segment lost 1 base and the V segment lost 6 bases, leaving 4 bases of the junction unmatched. This CDR3 contains 15 residues. CDR1 and CDR2 from the germline V gene are SEHNR and FQNEAQ (reference sequence). The CDR3 coding sequence is TGTGCCAGCAGTCTTGACAGGGGAACTAATGAAAAACTGTTTTTT. This translates into CASSLDRGTNEKLFF. The complete variable domain, with remaining parts taken from reference TRBV7-9 and TRBJ1-4, reads DTGVSQNPRHKITKRGQNVTFRCDPISEHNRLYWYRQTLGQGPEFLTYFQNEAQLEKSRLLSDRFSAERPKGSFSTLEIQRTEQGDSAMYLCASSLDRGTNEKLFFGSGTQLSVL.

This clone was picked up one time. The rearrangement links TRBV7-2 to TRBJ2-1; TRBD2 matches at 9 bases. Unmatched junction bases numbered 8, after V lost 4 bases and J lost 4 bases. CDR3 length: 16 residues. CDR1 is SGHTA and CDR2 is FQGNSA in the germline V gene. The CDR3 coding sequence is TGTGCCAGCAGCTCCCCTATAGCGGGAGTATACAATGAGCAGTTCTTC. Protein: CASSSPIAGVYNEQFF.

This chain links TRBV11-2 with TRBJ1-6, with D perhaps matching TRBD1 (6 bases). Trimming pared 5 bases from V and 19 bases from J, leaving 18 bases between. The germline V gene has CDR1 SGHAT and CDR2 FQNNGV. CDR3 length: 12 residues. The CDR3 DNA is TGTGCCAGCAGCCCGTTACAGGGCGCGGCTCACTTT. Protein product: CASSPLQGAAHF.

The rearrangement uses TRBV4-1 and TRBJ2-7; D gene ambiguous. The germline V gene encodes CDR1 MGHRA and CDR2 YSYEKL. The ends were cut back, 1 base at V and 9 bases at J, with 22 bases in the middle. This CDR3 has 16 amino acids. CDR3 loop: CASSQVPIGPLSAQYF. CDR3 nucleotides: TGCGCCAGCAGCCAAGTTCCCATTGGTCCCCTGAGTGCGCAGTACTTC.

V is TRBV28 and J is TRBJ2-5, with 12 bases fitting TRBD1. The CDR3 loop spans 18 amino acids. Germline lookup yields CDR1 MDHEN and CDR2 SYDVKM. Losses at the gene ends were 3 bases for V and 3 bases for J; bases not matched to a gene: 11. CDR3 sequence reads: CASSFLGQGARSKETQYF. In DNA, the CDR3 is TGTGCCAGCAGTTTTTTGGGACAGGGGGCTCGTAGCAAAGAGACCCAGTACTTC.

The rearrangement links TRBV11-2 to TRBJ2-3, with 8 bases lining up with TRBD2. V was clipped by 2 bases and J by 2 bases; unmatched bases: 6. CDR1 is SGHAT, CDR2 FQNNGV, per germline. The length of the CDR3 is 16 residues. CDR3 region: CASSLSLAALTDTQYF. CDR3 sequence (DNA): TGTGCCAGCAGCTTATCACTAGCGGCGCTCACAGATACGCAGTATTTT.

This chain connects TRBV5-1 to TRBJ1-2; D is uncertain. CDR1 and CDR2 (germline): SGHRS, YFSETQ. The length of the CDR3 is 15 residues. V was shortened by 0 bases and J by 8 bases, with 17 bases between the two germline ends. In DNA form, the CDR3 reads TGCGCCAGCAGCTTGGAAAGTTCGGAGTCCCTAGGCTACACCTTC. Its protein is CASSLESSESLGYTF.

V gene TRBV27 combines with J gene TRBJ2-2, with a weak D call TRBD2 (6 bases). The CDR3 is 19 residues long. Germline CDR1 MNHEY, CDR2 SMNVEV (reference sequence). Trimming removed 1 base from V and 2 bases from J, with 20 bases in between. The CDR3 sequence is CASSLFGLAVLSNTGELFF. The DNA of the CDR3 is TGTGCCAGCAGTTTATTTGGGTTAGCGGTCCTCAGCAACACCGGGGAGCTGTTTTTT.

This clone was seen a handful of times. The rearrangement joins TRBV10-1 to TRBJ1-5, with 7 bases aligning to TRBD1. This CDR3 contains 15 residues. Germline V CDR1 and CDR2: WNHNN, SYGVQD (reference sequence). The ends lost 4 bases at V and 4 bases at J; junction bases unmatched: 7. The CDR3: CASSGTRQGNQPQHF. DNA of the CDR3: TGCGCCAGCAGTGGGACCCGACAGGGAAATCAGCCCCAGCATTTT.